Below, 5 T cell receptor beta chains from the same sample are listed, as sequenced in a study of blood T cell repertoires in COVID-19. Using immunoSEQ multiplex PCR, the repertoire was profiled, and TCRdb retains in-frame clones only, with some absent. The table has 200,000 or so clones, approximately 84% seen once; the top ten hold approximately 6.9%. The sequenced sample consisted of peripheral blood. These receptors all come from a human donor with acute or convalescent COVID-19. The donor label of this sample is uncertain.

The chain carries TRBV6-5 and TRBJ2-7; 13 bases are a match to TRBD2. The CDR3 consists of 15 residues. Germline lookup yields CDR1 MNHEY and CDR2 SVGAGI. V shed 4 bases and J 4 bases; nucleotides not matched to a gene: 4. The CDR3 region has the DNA TGTGCCAGCAGTTTACTAGCGGGAGGGCCTTACGAGCAGTACTTC. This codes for CASSLLAGGPYEQYF.

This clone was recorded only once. The CDR3 is CASSLGQSWQETQYF. The CDR3 nucleotides are TGTGCCAGCAGCTTAGGACAGAGTTGGCAAGAGACCCAGTACTTC. This chain uses TRBV11-3 with TRBJ2-5, with a possible D match to TRBD1 (5 bases). The CDR3 sequence is 15 residues long. CDR1 and CDR2 from the germline V gene are SGHNT and YENEEA. Trimming left V 1 base short and J 2 bases short, with 11 bases between.

CDR3 sequence (DNA): TGTGCCAGCACCGAGGCGGGCACCGGGGAGCTGTTTTTT. It yields the protein CASTEAGTGELFF. The chain employs TRBV6-5 and TRBJ2-2, with D tentatively TRBD2 (5 bases). The CDR3 is 13 residues long. The germline V gene encodes CDR1 MNHEY and CDR2 SVGAGI. Trimming removed 7 bases at V and 4 bases at J, with 10 bases between.

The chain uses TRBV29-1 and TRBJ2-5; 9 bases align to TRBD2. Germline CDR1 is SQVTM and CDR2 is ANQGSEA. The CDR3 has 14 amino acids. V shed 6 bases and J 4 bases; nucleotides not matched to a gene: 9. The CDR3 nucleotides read TGCAGCGTCGCCGCTCGAGCGGGAGGAGAGACCCAGTACTTC. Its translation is CSVAARAGGETQYF.

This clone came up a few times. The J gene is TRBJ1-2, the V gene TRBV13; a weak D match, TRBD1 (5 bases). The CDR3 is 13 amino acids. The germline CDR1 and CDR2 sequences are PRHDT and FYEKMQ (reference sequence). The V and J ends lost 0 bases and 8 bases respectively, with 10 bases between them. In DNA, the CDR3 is TGTGCCAGCAGCTTAGGGGGGCCGCGAGGCTACACCTTC. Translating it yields CASSLGGPRGYTF.